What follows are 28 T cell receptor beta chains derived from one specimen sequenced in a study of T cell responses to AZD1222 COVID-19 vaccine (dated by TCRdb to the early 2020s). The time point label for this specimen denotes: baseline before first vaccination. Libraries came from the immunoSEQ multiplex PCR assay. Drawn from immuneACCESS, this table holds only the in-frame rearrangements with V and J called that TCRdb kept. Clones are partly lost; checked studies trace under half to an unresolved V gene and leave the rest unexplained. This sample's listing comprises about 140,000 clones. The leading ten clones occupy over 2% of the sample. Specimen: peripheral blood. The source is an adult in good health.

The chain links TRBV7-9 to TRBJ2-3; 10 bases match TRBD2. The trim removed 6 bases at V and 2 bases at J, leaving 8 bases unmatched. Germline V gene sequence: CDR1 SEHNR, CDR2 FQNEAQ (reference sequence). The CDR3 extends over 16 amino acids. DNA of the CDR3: TGTGCCAGCAGGCGAACTAGCGGGGAAAACACAGATACGCAGTATTTT. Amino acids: CASRRTSGENTDTQYF.

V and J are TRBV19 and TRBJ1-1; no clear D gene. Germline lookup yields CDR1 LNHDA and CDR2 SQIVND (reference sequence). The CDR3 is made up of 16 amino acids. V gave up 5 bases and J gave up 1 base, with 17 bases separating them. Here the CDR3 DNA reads TGTGCCAGTAGTTTTGGCGCCCCTTTATCGAACACTGAAGCTTTCTTT. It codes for CASSFGAPLSNTEAFF.

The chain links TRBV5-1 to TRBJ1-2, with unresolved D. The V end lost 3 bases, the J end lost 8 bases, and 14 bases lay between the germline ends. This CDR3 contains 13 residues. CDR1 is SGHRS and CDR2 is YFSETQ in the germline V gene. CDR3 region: CASSSRIEGGYTF. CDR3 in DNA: TGCGCCAGCAGCTCGCGAATTGAGGGCGGCTACACCTTC.

CDR3: CASSHGRNTGELFF. CDR3 sequence (DNA): TGTGCCAGCAGCCATGGCAGAAACACCGGGGAGCTGTTTTTT. The chain joins TRBV7-2 to TRBJ2-2; D is undetermined. Germline V gene sequence: CDR1 SGHTA, CDR2 FQGNSA. The CDR3 length is 14 residues. With 5 bases removed from V and 2 bases from J, the gap between germline ends came to 9 bases. The full variable domain, rest sourced from reference TRBV7-2 and TRBJ2-2, is GAGVSQSPSNKVTEKGKDVELRCDPISGHTALYWYRQSLGQGLEFLIYFQGNSAPDKSGLPSDRFSAERTGGSVSTLTIQRTQQEDSAVYLCASSHGRNTGELFFGEGSRLTVL.

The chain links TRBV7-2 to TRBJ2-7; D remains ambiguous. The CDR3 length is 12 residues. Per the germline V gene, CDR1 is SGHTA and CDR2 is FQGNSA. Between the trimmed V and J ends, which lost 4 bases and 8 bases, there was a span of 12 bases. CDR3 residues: CASSSVTWQQYF. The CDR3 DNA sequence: TGTGCCAGCAGCTCAGTAACCTGGCAGCAGTACTTC.

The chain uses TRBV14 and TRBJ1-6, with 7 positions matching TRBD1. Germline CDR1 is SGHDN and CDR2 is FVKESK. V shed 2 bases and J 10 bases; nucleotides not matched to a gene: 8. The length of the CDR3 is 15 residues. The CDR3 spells CASSQSRTGRSPLHF. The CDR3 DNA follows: TGTGCCAGCAGCCAATCCCGGACAGGCAGGTCACCCCTCCACTTT. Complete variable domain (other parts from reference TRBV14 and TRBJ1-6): EAGVTQFPSHSVIEKGQTVTLRCDPISGHDNLYWYRRVMGKEIKFLLHFVKESKQDESGMPNNRFLAERTGGTYSTLKVQPAELEDSGVYFCASSQSRTGRSPLHFGNGTRLTVT.

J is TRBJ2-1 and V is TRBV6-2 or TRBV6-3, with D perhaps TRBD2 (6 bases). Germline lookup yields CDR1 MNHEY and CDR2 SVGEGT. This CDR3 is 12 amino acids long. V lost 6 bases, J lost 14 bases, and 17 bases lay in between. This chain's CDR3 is CASSPRLAGKFF. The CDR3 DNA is TGTGCCAGCAGCCCCAGGTTGGCGGGGAAGTTCTTC.

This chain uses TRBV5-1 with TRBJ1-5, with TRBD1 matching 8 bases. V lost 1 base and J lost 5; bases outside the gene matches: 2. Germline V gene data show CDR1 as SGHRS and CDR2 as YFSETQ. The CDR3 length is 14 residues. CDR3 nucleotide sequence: TGCGCCAGCAGCTTGACAGGGGGATATCAGCCCCAGCATTTT. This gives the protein CASSLTGGYQPQHF.

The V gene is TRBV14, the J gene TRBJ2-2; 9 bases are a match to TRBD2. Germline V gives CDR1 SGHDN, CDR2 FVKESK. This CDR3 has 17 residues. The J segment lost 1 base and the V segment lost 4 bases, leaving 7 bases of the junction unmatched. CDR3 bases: TGTGCCAGCAGCCCCTTACTAGCGGGTGGGAACACCGGGGAGCTGTTTTTT. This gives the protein CASSPLLAGGNTGELFF.

CDR3 bases: TGTGCCAGCAGGAGGGACAGGGGTGAGCCCCAGCATTTT. Translating gives CASRRDRGEPQHF. This chain connects TRBV6-5 to TRBJ1-5, with 10 bases that match TRBD1. Trimming took 6 bases from V and 8 from J; bases not matched to a gene: 4. The germline V gene encodes CDR1 MNHEY and CDR2 SVGAGI. This CDR3 is built from 13 residues.

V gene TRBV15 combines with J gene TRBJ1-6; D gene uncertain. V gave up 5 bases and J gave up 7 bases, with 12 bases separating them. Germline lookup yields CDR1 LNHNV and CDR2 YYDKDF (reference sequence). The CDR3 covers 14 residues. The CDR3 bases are TGTGCCACCAGCGCGCGTTCAATAAATTCACCCCTCCACTTT. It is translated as CATSARSINSPLHF.

CDR3 loop: CASSGGGGRDQPQHF. CDR3 DNA sequence: TGTGCCAGCAGTGGGGGAGGGGGCCGCGATCAGCCCCAGCATTTT. This chain joins TRBV2 and TRBJ1-5; 7 bases fit TRBD1. CDR3 size: 15 residues. CDR1 SNHLY and CDR2 FYNNEI come from the germline V gene. J was trimmed by 5 bases and V by 4 bases; bases with no gene match: 8.

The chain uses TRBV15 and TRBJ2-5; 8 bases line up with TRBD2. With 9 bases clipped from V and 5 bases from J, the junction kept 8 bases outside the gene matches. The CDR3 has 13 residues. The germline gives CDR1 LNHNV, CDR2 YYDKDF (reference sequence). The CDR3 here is CATNPGGVETQYF. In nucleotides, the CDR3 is TGTGCCACTAACCCGGGGGGGGTGGAGACCCAGTACTTC.

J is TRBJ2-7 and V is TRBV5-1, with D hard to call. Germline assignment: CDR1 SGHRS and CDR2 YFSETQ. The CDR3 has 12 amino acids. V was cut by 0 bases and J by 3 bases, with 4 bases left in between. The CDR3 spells CASSLANYEQYF. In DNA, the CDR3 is TGCGCCAGCAGCTTGGCCAACTACGAGCAGTACTTC.

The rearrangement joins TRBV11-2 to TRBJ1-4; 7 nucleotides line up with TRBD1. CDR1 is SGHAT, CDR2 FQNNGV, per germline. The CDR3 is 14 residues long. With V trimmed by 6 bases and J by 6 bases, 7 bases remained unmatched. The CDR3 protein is CASRWDSRDEKLFF. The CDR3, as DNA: TGTGCCAGCAGGTGGGACAGCCGAGATGAAAAACTGTTTTTT.

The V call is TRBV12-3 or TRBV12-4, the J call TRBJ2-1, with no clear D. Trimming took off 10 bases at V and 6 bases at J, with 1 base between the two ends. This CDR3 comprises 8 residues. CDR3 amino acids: CATNEQFF. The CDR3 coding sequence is TGTGCCACCAATGAGCAGTTCTTC.

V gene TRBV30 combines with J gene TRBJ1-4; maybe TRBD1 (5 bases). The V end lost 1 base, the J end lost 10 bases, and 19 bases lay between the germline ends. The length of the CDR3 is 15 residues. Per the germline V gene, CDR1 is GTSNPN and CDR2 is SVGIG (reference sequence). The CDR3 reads CAWSATGQGARKLFF. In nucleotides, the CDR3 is TGTGCCTGGAGTGCAACGGGGCAGGGCGCCCGAAAACTGTTTTTT.

The CDR3 region is CASSFLSNFPSYNEQFF. DNA for the CDR3: TGTGCCAGCAGTTTTTTATCTAATTTTCCCTCCTACAATGAGCAGTTCTTC. This chain links TRBV27 with TRBJ2-1; D call uncertain. Germline lookup yields CDR1 MNHEY and CDR2 SMNVEV (reference sequence). The CDR3 has 17 amino acids. V lost 3 bases and J 0 bases, leaving 15 bases between the germline ends.

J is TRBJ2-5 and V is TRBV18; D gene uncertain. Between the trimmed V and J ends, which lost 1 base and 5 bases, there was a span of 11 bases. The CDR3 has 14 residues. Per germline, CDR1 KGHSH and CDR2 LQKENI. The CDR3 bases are TGTGCCAGCTCACCACTTGGGATTGAGGAGACCCAGTACTTC. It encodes CASSPLGIEETQYF.

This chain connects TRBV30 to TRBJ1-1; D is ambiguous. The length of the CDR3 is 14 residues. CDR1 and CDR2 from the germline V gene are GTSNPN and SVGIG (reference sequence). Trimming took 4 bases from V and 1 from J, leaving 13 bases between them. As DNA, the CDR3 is TGTGCCTGGATCCCTGGCAGATCGAACACTGAAGCTTTCTTT. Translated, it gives CAWIPGRSNTEAFF.

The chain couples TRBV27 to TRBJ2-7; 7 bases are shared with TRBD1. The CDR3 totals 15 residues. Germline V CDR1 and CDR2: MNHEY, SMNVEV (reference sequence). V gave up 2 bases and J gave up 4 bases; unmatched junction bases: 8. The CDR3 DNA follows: TGTGCCAGCAGTTTAGTGACAGGGCTTACTTACGAGCAGTACTTC. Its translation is CASSLVTGLTYEQYF.

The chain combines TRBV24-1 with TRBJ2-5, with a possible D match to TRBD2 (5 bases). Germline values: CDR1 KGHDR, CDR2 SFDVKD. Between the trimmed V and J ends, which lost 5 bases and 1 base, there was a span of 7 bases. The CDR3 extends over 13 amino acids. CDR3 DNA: TGTGCCACCAGTGCCGGGGTCCAAGAGACCCAGTACTTC. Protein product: CATSAGVQETQYF.

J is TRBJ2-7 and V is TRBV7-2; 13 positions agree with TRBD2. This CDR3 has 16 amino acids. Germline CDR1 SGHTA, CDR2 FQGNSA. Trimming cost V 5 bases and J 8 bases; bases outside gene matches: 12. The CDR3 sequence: CASSPQATSGGAQQYF. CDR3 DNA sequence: TGTGCCAGCAGCCCCCAAGCTACTAGCGGGGGGGCACAGCAGTACTTC.

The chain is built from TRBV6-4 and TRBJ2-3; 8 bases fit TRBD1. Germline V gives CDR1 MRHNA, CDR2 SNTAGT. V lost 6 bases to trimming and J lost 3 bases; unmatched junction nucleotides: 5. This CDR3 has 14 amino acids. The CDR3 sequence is CASSLQGGTDTQYF. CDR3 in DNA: TGTGCCAGCAGCCTACAGGGGGGTACAGATACGCAGTATTTT.

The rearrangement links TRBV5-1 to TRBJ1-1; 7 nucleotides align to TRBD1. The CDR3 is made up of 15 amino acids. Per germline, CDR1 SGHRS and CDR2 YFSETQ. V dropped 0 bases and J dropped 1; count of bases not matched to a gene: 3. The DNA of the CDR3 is TGCGCCAGCAGCTTGGTCGGGACAGCGAACACTGAAGCTTTCTTT. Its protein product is CASSLVGTANTEAFF. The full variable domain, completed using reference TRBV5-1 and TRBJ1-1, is KAGVTQTPRYLIKTRGQQVTLSCSPISGHRSVSWYQQTPGQGLQFLFEYFSETQRNKGNFPGRFSGRQFSNSRSEMNVSTLELGDSALYLCASSLVGTANTEAFFGQGTRLTVV.

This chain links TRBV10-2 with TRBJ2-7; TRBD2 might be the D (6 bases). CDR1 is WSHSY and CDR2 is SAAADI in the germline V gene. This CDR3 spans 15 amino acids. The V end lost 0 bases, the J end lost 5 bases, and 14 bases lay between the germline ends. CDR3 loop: CASSESGGFSHEQYF. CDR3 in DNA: TGCGCCAGCAGTGAGTCCGGGGGATTCAGCCACGAGCAGTACTTC.

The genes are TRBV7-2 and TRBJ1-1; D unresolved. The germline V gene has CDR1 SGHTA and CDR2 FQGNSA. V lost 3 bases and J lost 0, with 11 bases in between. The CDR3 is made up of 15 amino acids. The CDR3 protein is CASSFSQNMNTEAFF. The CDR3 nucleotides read TGTGCCAGCAGCTTTAGTCAGAATATGAACACTGAAGCTTTCTTT.

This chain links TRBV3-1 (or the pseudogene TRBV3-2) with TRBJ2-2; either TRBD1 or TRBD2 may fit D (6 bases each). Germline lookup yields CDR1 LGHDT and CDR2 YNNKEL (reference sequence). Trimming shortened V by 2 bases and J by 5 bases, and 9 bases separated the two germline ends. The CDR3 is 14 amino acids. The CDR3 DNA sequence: TGTGCCAGCAGCCAACGAGGGGGGACCGGGGAGCTGTTTTTT. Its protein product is CASSQRGGTGELFF.